These T cell receptor beta chains were read from a single sample in a study of T cell clonotyping in hematopoietic cell transplantation. Assay: immunoSEQ multiplex PCR; the TCRdb copy retains only in-frame clones and omits some. The sample yields about 41,000 clones, around 85% seen once. The starting material was peripheral blood mononuclear cells, obtained before stem cell transplant. The receptors originated from a man in his sixties with acute myeloid leukemia. Some clones in this sample may be carry-over from other donors' samples. The CDR3 runs from the conserved cysteine through the conserved F or W. A D gene is named only where the DNA matches it firmly. Not every row has a clone size; where given, it reads once, few, many or a size class.

D: NA; size: once; V: TRBV29-1; J: TRBJ2-3; DNA: TGCAGCGTTGATTCGGGCGTTAGCACAGATACGCAGTATTTT; CDR3: CSVDSGVSTDTQYF
D: NA; size: NA; V: TRBV7-2; J: TRBJ1-1; DNA: TGTGCCAGCAGCTTAGTGGGCAGGCCCACTGAAGCTTTCTTT; CDR3: CASSLVGRPTEAFF
D: NA; size: once; V: TRBV6-5; J: TRBJ2-3; DNA: TGTGCCAGCAGGTCCGGTCCTACCCCAGATACGCAGTATTTT; CDR3: CASRSGPTPDTQYF
D: TRBD1; size: NA; V: TRBV19; J: TRBJ1-6; DNA: TGTGCCAGTAGTACCCAGGGGGCTATTAATTCACCCCTCCACTTT; CDR3: CASSTQGAINSPLHF
D: NA; size: once; V: TRBV6-5; J: TRBJ1-2; DNA: TGTGCCAGCAGTTACAAATGGGACGCCCACTATGGCTACACCTTC; CDR3: CASSYKWDAHYGYTF
D: TRBD1; size: NA; V: TRBV6-6; J: TRBJ1-2; DNA: TGTGCCAGCAGTTACTCGAGTCCAGGGGGAGGCTACACCTTC; CDR3: CASSYSSPGGGYTF
D: NA; size: NA; V: TRBV19; J: TRBJ1-3; DNA: TGTGCCAGTAGTATGCTCCAGGGCCCGGGAAACACCATATATTTT; CDR3: CASSMLQGPGNTIYF
D: TRBD2; size: NA; V: TRBV28; J: TRBJ2-5; DNA: TGTGCCAGCAGTTTAGGTAGCGGGGGCCCCCTCCAAGAGACCCAGTACTTC; CDR3: CASSLGSGGPLQETQYF
D: NA; size: few; V: TRBV6-6; J: TRBJ1-2; DNA: TGTGCCAGCAGACGGAAGGACGTCACTAACTATGGCTACACCTTC; CDR3: CASRRKDVTNYGYTF
D: NA; size: once; V: TRBV5-1; J: TRBJ1-6; DNA: TGCGCCAGCAGCCTGGGACCGCGAGATTCACCCCTCCACTTT; CDR3: CASSLGPRDSPLHF
D: NA; size: few; V: TRBV10-3; J: TRBJ2-7; DNA: TGTGCCATCAGTGAGAGTGGCGCCCACTCCTACGAGCAGTACTTC; CDR3: CAISESGAHSYEQYF
D: TRBD2; size: NA; V: TRBV9; J: TRBJ2-1; DNA: TGTGCCAGCAGCGTAGTCGGCGGGGGAGCCCGTGAGCAGTTCTTC; CDR3: CASSVVGGGAREQFF
D: TRBD2; size: NA; V: TRBV2; J: TRBJ2-5; DNA: TGTGCCAGCAGAGAAACTAGCGGGGGAGCCACTTGGACCCAGTACTTC; CDR3: CASRETSGGATWTQYF
D: TRBD1; size: NA; V: TRBV10-3; J: TRBJ1-4; DNA: TGTGCCATCAGTGAGTGGGGGACAGCCTCCAATGAAAAACTGTTTTTT; CDR3: CAISEWGTASNEKLFF
D: NA; size: NA; V: TRBV19; J: TRBJ2-2; DNA: TGTGCCAGTAGTATAGATAACAGAGACACCGGGGAGCTGTTTTTT; CDR3: CASSIDNRDTGELFF
D: TRBD1; size: NA; V: TRBV6-5; J: TRBJ1-2; DNA: TGTGCCAGCAGTTCTACAGGGGCGGTAAACTATGGCTACACCTTC; CDR3: CASSSTGAVNYGYTF
D: NA; size: NA; V: TRBV29-1; J: TRBJ2-4; DNA: TGCAGCGTTGAAGACAGTATGGACATTCAGTACTTC; CDR3: CSVEDSMDIQYF
D: NA; size: NA; V: TRBV11-3; J: TRBJ1-2; DNA: TGTGCCAGCAGCTTAGATCTGGACTATGGCTACACCTTC; CDR3: CASSLDLDYGYTF
D: NA; size: NA; V: TRBV7-8; J: TRBJ1-5; DNA: TGTGCCAGCAGCTTAAAGGGAAGCAATCAGCCCCAGCATTTT; CDR3: CASSLKGSNQPQHF
D: TRBD2; size: NA; V: TRBV2; J: TRBJ2-5; DNA: TGTGCCAGCAGTGTTGGCGGGGGGCAAGAGACCCAGTACTTC; CDR3: CASSVGGGQETQYF
D: TRBD2; size: NA; V: TRBV9; J: TRBJ2-3; DNA: TGTGCCAGCAGCTATGATAGCGGGGGAACCGATACGCAGTATTTT; CDR3: CASSYDSGGTDTQYF
D: NA; size: NA; V: TRBV7-3; J: TRBJ2-7; DNA: TGTGCCAGCAGCTCCGGGCGGGGTGGATTCGGGCAGTACTTC; CDR3: CASSSGRGGFGQYF
D: NA; size: NA; V: TRBV9; J: TRBJ1-1; DNA: TGTGCCAGCAGCGAGGGACAAGGGGGGATCGCTGAAGCTTTCTTT; CDR3: CASSEGQGGIAEAFF
D: NA; size: few; V: TRBV7-2; J: TRBJ2-2; DNA: TGTGCCAGCAGCTTAAGCGGCTGGACAGGAGGGTCCGGGGAGCTGTTTTTT; CDR3: CASSLSGWTGGSGELFF
D: NA; size: NA; V: TRBV7-9; J: TRBJ1-1; DNA: TGTGCCAGCAGCCCTAGGCGGTGGGACACTGAAGCTTTCTTT; CDR3: CASSPRRWDTEAFF
D: NA; size: NA; V: TRBV9; J: TRBJ2-4; DNA: TGTGCCAGCAGCGTAGTACCAGGGAACATTCAGTACTTC; CDR3: CASSVVPGNIQYF
D: TRBD1; size: NA; V: TRBV7-3; J: TRBJ1-2; DNA: TGTGCCAGCAGCTCGACAGGGGGAAGCTATGGCTACACCTTC; CDR3: CASSSTGGSYGYTF
D: NA; size: NA; V: TRBV7-3; J: TRBJ1-1; DNA: TGTGCCAGCAGCTTATCACGGGTGGGGACTGAAGCTTTCTTT; CDR3: CASSLSRVGTEAFF
D: NA; size: NA; V: TRBV2; J: TRBJ2-3; DNA: TGTGCCAGCAGTGAACAGGGCACTAGGGATACGCAGTATTTT; CDR3: CASSEQGTRDTQYF
D: NA; size: NA; V: TRBV6-5; J: TRBJ1-1; DNA: TGTGCCAGCAGAGGGGGGGCCTTGAACACTGAAGCTTTCTTT; CDR3: CASRGGALNTEAFF
D: TRBD1; size: NA; V: TRBV5-6; J: TRBJ1-4; DNA: TGTGCCAGCAGTAACCGGGACAGGGGGCTGTCTAATGAAAAACTGTTTTTT; CDR3: CASSNRDRGLSNEKLFF
D: NA; size: NA; V: TRBV27; J: TRBJ2-2; DNA: TGTGCCAGCAGTCTCAACACCGGGGAGCTGTTTTTT; CDR3: CASSLNTGELFF
D: NA; size: NA; V: TRBV5-1; J: TRBJ2-2; DNA: TGCGCCAGCAGCTTGGACAGAGCGAACACCGGGGAGCTGTTTTTT; CDR3: CASSLDRANTGELFF
D: TRBD2; size: NA; V: TRBV5-1; J: TRBJ2-5; DNA: TGCGCCAGCAGCTTGACTAGCGGGGGGCAAGAGACCCAGTACTTC; CDR3: CASSLTSGGQETQYF
D: NA; size: NA; V: TRBV7-2; J: TRBJ2-1; DNA: TGTGCCAGCAGCTTTGCGCGAGGGGACAATGAGCAGTTCTTC; CDR3: CASSFARGDNEQFF
D: NA; size: NA; V: TRBV28; J: TRBJ1-5; DNA: TGTGCCAGCAGGAATCCAACGCGTCACAATCAGCCCCAGCATTTT; CDR3: CASRNPTRHNQPQHF
D: NA; size: NA; V: TRBV1; J: TRBJ1-2; DNA: TGCACCAGCAGCCTAGAACGGAGATCCTATGCCGGCTACACCTTC; CDR3: CTSSLERRSYAGYTF
D: NA; size: few; V: TRBV11-3; J: TRBJ2-3; DNA: TGTGCCAGCAGCAGTTTAGTAGGGGATACGCAGTATTTT; CDR3: CASSSLVGDTQYF
D: NA; size: few; V: TRBV28; J: TRBJ1-5; DNA: TGTGCCAGCAGTTTGGGACTAATGAATCAGCCCCAGCATTTT; CDR3: CASSLGLMNQPQHF
D: NA; size: few; V: TRBV9; J: TRBJ1-5; DNA: TGTGCCAGCAGCGCCAACCCTCGGGAGCCCGGGGGTCAGCCCCAGCATTTT; CDR3: CASSANPREPGGQPQHF
D: NA; size: NA; V: TRBV4-1; J: TRBJ2-5; DNA: TGCGCCAGCAGCCAAAGACTAGTGGGGGCAGAGACCCAGTACTTC; CDR3: CASSQRLVGAETQYF
D: NA; size: few; V: TRBV5-1; J: TRBJ2-5; DNA: TGCGCCAGCAGCTTGTTGTCGGACCAAGAGACCCAGTACTTC; CDR3: CASSLLSDQETQYF